Here is one T cell receptor (beta chain) with its context. This record belongs to a study of cytomegalovirus exposure and HLA in healthy donors. V was clipped by 5 bases and J by 4 bases, with 14 bases between them. The V gene's germline CDR1 is SGHVS and CDR2 FNYEAQ. The CDR3 has 14 residues. Primers: 60 Vbeta forward and 13 Jbeta reverse. Generated by immunoSEQ multiplex PCR, the TCRdb table keeps only in-frame clones and is missing some. The sample includes about 97,000 clones, 77% of them seen just once. V is TRBV7-6 and J is TRBJ2-5; maybe TRBD1 (6 bases). Sequencing was carried out using PBMCs. This sequence was found in a male donor in good health and CMV-seropositive. CDR3 nucleotide sequence: TGTGCCAGCAGCGTTACAGGGTTCACAGAGACCCAGTACTTC. It is translated as CASSVTGFTETQYF.